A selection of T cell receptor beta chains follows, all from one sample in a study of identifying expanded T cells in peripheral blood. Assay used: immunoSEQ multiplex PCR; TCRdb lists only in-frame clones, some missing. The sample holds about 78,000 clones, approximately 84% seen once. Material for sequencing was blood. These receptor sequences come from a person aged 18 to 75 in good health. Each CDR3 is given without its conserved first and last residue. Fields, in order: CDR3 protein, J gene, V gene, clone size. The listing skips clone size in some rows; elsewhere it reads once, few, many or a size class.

CDR3aa: ASSGSGTGDSTGELF
j_gene: TRBJ2-2
v_gene: TRBV18
abundance: -

CDR3aa: SAKTVSEQY
j_gene: TRBJ2-7
v_gene: TRBV20-1
abundance: -

CDR3aa: ASSSRVGGGLTSTDTQY
j_gene: TRBJ2-3
v_gene: TRBV7-9
abundance: few

CDR3aa: AWTNLRIAKNIQY
j_gene: TRBJ2-4
v_gene: TRBV30
abundance: -

CDR3aa: ASSRIDFTPNEQY
j_gene: TRBJ2-7
v_gene: TRBV7-9
abundance: -

CDR3aa: ASSFQAGVGNEQF
j_gene: TRBJ2-1
v_gene: TRBV2
abundance: -

CDR3aa: ASSSRGVNEKLF
j_gene: TRBJ1-4
v_gene: TRBV6-1
abundance: -

CDR3aa: ASSLNSGSGNTIY
j_gene: TRBJ1-3
v_gene: TRBV5-1
abundance: -

CDR3aa: ASSRGDSINTEAF
j_gene: TRBJ1-1
v_gene: TRBV19
abundance: -

CDR3aa: ASSIVSRAGERSGYT
j_gene: TRBJ1-2
v_gene: TRBV19
abundance: -

CDR3aa: ASSYQDRGRAF
j_gene: TRBJ1-1
v_gene: TRBV6-5
abundance: -

CDR3aa: ASSLVVSGYNEQF
j_gene: TRBJ2-1
v_gene: TRBV7-9
abundance: -

CDR3aa: ASSPKGWGTGNTGELF
j_gene: TRBJ2-2
v_gene: TRBV11-1
abundance: few

CDR3aa: ASSLKETQY
j_gene: TRBJ2-5
v_gene: TRBV5-7
abundance: -

CDR3aa: ASSFSAGEGAKNIQY
j_gene: TRBJ2-4
v_gene: TRBV7-3
abundance: -

CDR3aa: ASSLRGSAYEQY
j_gene: TRBJ2-7
v_gene: TRBV5-1
abundance: -

CDR3aa: ASSPAGQGFGYT
j_gene: TRBJ1-2
v_gene: TRBV11-1
abundance: -

CDR3aa: ASSSKTGVSYEQY
j_gene: TRBJ2-7
v_gene: TRBV28
abundance: -

CDR3aa: ASSPVGGFKGNQPQH
j_gene: TRBJ1-5
v_gene: TRBV10-1
abundance: -

CDR3aa: ASSPSGSQETQY
j_gene: TRBJ2-5
v_gene: TRBV7-3
abundance: -

CDR3aa: ASSLSGTSGSYEQY
j_gene: TRBJ2-7
v_gene: TRBV28
abundance: -

CDR3aa: ASNLQTGTIYNEQF
j_gene: TRBJ2-1
v_gene: TRBV28
abundance: -

CDR3aa: ASMKNPRLRRWDTGELF
j_gene: TRBJ2-2
v_gene: TRBV21-1
abundance: -

CDR3aa: ASSLQGYSNQPQH
j_gene: TRBJ1-5
v_gene: TRBV5-1
abundance: -

CDR3aa: ASSTDRGPYEQY
j_gene: TRBJ2-7
v_gene: TRBV19
abundance: few

CDR3aa: ASSSGLAAGELF
j_gene: TRBJ2-2
v_gene: TRBV11-2
abundance: -

CDR3aa: ASSSRTDRWTGELF
j_gene: TRBJ2-2
v_gene: TRBV19
abundance: -

CDR3aa: ASSLFGQENEKLF
j_gene: TRBJ1-4
v_gene: TRBV7-2
abundance: -

CDR3aa: ASSPTGTYTSYEQY
j_gene: TRBJ2-7
v_gene: TRBV18
abundance: -

CDR3aa: SASERDEQY
j_gene: TRBJ2-7
v_gene: TRBV20-1
abundance: -

CDR3aa: ASSPRDPKSYEQY
j_gene: TRBJ2-7
v_gene: TRBV6-1
abundance: -

CDR3aa: ASSHRAGAETQY
j_gene: TRBJ2-5
v_gene: TRBV19
abundance: -

CDR3aa: ASSSVYQETQY
j_gene: TRBJ2-5
v_gene: TRBV6-5
abundance: -

CDR3aa: ASSFPGTSPGELF
j_gene: TRBJ2-2
v_gene: TRBV28
abundance: once

CDR3aa: ASSLPGENTEAF
j_gene: TRBJ1-1
v_gene: TRBV6-1
abundance: once

CDR3aa: SVVLYNEQF
j_gene: TRBJ2-1
v_gene: TRBV29-1
abundance: few

CDR3aa: ASSMGQNQPQH
j_gene: TRBJ1-5
v_gene: TRBV7-2
abundance: -

CDR3aa: ASSTGQGANTGELF
j_gene: TRBJ2-2
v_gene: TRBV28
abundance: -

CDR3aa: ASSRTSGGLSYEQY
j_gene: TRBJ2-7
v_gene: TRBV28
abundance: once